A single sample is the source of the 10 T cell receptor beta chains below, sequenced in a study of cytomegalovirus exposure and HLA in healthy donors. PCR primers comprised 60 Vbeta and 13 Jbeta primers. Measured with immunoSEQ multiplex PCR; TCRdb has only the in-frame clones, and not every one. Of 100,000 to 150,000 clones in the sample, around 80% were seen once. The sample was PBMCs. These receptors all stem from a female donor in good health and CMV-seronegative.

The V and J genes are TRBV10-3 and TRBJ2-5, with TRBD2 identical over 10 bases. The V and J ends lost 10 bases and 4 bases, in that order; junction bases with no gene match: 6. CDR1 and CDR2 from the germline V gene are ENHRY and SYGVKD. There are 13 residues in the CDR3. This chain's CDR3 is CATEREGVETQYF. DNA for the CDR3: TGTGCCACCGAGCGGGAGGGTGTAGAGACCCAGTACTTC.

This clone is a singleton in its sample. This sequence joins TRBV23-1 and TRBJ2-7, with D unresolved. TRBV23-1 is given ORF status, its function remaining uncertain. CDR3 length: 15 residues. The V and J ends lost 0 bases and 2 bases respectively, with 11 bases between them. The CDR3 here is CASSQSLNSTYEQYF. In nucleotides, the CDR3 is TGCGCCAGCAGTCAATCTTTGAACAGTACCTACGAGCAGTACTTC.

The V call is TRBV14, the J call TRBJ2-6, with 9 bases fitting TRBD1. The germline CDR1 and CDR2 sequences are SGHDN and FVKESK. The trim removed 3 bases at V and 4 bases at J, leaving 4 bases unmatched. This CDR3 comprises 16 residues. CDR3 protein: CASSHRTGAGANVLTF. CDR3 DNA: TGTGCCAGCAGCCACCGGACAGGGGCCGGGGCCAACGTCCTGACTTTC.

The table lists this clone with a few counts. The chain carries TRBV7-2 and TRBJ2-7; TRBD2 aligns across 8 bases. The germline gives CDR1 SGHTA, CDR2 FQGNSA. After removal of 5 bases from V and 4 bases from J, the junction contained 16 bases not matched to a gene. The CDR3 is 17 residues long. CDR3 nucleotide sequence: TGTGCCAGCAGCATAAAAGGGGGTGGGACTAGGATTTACGAGCAGTACTTC. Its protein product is CASSIKGGGTRIYEQYF.

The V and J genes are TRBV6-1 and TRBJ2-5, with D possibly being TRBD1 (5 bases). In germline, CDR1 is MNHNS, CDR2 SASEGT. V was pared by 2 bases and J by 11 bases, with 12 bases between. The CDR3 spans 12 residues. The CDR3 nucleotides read TGTGCCAGCAGTGAAATCAGGGCGATACAGTACTTC. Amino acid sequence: CASSEIRAIQYF.

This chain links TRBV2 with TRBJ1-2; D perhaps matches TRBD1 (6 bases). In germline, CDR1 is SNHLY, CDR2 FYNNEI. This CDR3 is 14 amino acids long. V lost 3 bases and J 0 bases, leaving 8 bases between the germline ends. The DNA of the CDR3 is TGTGCCAGCAGTGATTACAGGGCTAACTATGGCTACACCTTC. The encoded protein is CASSDYRANYGYTF.

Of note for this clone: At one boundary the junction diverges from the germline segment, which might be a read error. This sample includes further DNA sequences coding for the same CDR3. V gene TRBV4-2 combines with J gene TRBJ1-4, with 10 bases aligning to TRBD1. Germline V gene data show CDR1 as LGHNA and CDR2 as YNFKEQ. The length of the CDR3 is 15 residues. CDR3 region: CASSPTGTGEEKLFF. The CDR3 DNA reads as TGTGCCAGCAGCCCAACCGGGACAGGGGAAGAAAAGCTGTTTTTT.

The CDR3 here is CASSLTSDRKNTIYF. CDR3 coding DNA: TGCGCCAGCAGCCTCACCTCGGACAGGAAAAACACCATATATTTT. The chain is built from TRBV5-1 and TRBJ1-3; 7 positions match TRBD1. The CDR3 runs to 15 residues. V lost 4 bases, J lost 6 bases, and 10 bases stayed unmatched. The germline CDR1 and CDR2 sequences are SGHRS and YFSETQ.

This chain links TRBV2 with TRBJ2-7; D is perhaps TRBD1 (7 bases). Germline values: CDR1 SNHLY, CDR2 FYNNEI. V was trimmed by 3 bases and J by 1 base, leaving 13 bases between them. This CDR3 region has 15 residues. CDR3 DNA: TGTGCCAGCAGTGACTGGGCAGGGGGGTCCTACGAGCAGTACTTC. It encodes CASSDWAGGSYEQYF.

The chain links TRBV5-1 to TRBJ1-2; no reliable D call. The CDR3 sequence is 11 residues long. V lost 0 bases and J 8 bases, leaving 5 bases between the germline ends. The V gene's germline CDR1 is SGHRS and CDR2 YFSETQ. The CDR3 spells CASSLDGGYTF. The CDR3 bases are TGCGCCAGCAGCTTGGATGGCGGCTACACCTTC.